This T cell receptor beta chain was sequenced in a study of cytomegalovirus exposure and HLA in healthy donors. Broader study findings: The listing of 150 or so TCR beta chains classed them as cytomegalovirus-associated. It was reported in a later analysis that an Asian-associated ancestry cluster showed fewer N-insertions than the roughly 660-donor mean.

It was with 60 Vbeta and 13 Jbeta primers that the PCR ran. Assay used: immunoSEQ multiplex PCR; TCRdb lists only in-frame clones, some missing. The data contain 95,000 to 100,000 clones, 65% to 85% of them singletons. Looked up from germline, CDR1 is SGHTA and CDR2 is FQGTGA. V lost 1 base and J 5 bases, leaving 13 bases between the germline ends. CDR3 length: 15 amino acids. As concerns this clone: Its specificity is unknown.

V usage is TRBV7-3 and J usage is TRBJ2-3; TRBD2 might be the D (5 bases). The sample taken for sequencing was PBMCs. The origin of this receptor is a man aged 50-60 years in good health and CMV-seronegative. CDR3 loop: CASSLSGRGLDTQYF. The CDR3 DNA sequence: TGTGCCAGCAGCTTAAGTGGTCGAGGGTTAGATACGCAGTATTTT.